The clone carrying this T cell receptor (beta chain) was seen at least ten times. This sample's time point: patch test 1, 2 weeks after DPC sensitization. Treatment of the sample: therapeutic diphenylcyclopropenone sensitization with weekly scalp DPC. CDR3 length equals 12 residues. V gave up 8 bases and J gave up 2 bases, with 8 bases separating them. Germline CDR1 reads MGHDK; CDR2 reads SYGVNS. The data were obtained in a study of human T cells and chemical hapten exposure. Attachment of unique molecular identifiers to individual cDNA molecules was performed in the library. As processed by the authors: Samples ranged from about 23,224 to 690,600 TCRs, with a median of around 100,000. TCRdb itself ran the RACE reads through MiXCR, one entry per CDR3 protein. The V and J calls were determined by TCRdb, not by the authors. The sample contains 75,000 to 100,000 distinct CDR3 sequences, 9.5% to 15% of which appear only once.

The V and J genes are TRBV25-1 and TRBJ2-3; no reliable D call. This receptor was obtained from a woman aged 40 to 50 with alopecia areata. Some clones in this sample may be carry-over from other donors' samples. The sequencing used whole blood, collected in connection with sensitization to the hapten diphenylcyclopropenone (DPC). For the CDR3, the DNA is TGTGCCAGCGCAGATTTCACAGATACGCAGTATTTT. Encoded protein: CASADFTDTQYF.